This is a list of T cell receptor beta chains from one sample in a study of PD-1 blockade in classical Hodgkin lymphoma. The repertoire was sequenced with immunoSEQ multiplex PCR; TCRdb's copy has only in-frame clones and lacks some. The data contain fewer than 100,000 clones, under 95% of them singletons. The sample in question was peripheral blood mononuclear cells (PBMCs), obtained before the fourth cycle of nivolumab. These receptors all stem from a human donor with classical Hodgkin lymphoma. Each CDR3 is given with its conserved first and last residue.

j_call | v_call | cdr3_aa
TRBJ2-5 | TRBV7-3 | CASSQMPPTTLETQYF
TRBJ2-1 | TRBV6-5 | CASSWNLDGSGEQFF
TRBJ1-3 | TRBV5-4 | CASSLDLSGNTIYF
TRBJ1-1 | TRBV30 | CAWSLTVNTEAFF
TRBJ2-3 | TRBV30 | CAWSKADTQYF
TRBJ1-5 | TRBV30 | CAWSNRGGNQPQHF
TRBJ2-1 | TRBV19 | CASSIGEGLAGGPHNEQFF
TRBJ2-7 | TRBV2 | CASRELAGRSYEQYF
TRBJ2-7 | TRBV7-9 | CASSLALAGAGEQYF
TRBJ1-1 | TRBV7-9 | CASSGPGPEVDTEAFF
TRBJ2-7 | TRBV6-1 | CASRLSGSSYEQYF
TRBJ2-1 | TRBV28 | CASRPGLVGNEQFF
TRBJ2-1 | TRBV30 | CAWRALARSSYNEQFF
TRBJ2-2 | TRBV29-1 | CSGGGTGELFF
TRBJ1-2 | TRBV5-6 | CASSFWGPQFGMKYGYTF
TRBJ2-7 | TRBV23-1 | CASSQSGLREHLSYEQYF
TRBJ2-2 | TRBV5-1 | CASSQDYYNTGELFF
TRBJ2-7 | TRBV6-5 | CASSYSPEGEQYF
TRBJ2-3 | TRBV19 | CASSILHRTDTQYF
TRBJ1-5 | TRBV28 | CASGTGQVNQPQHF
TRBJ1-5 | TRBV19 | CASSIGGVNYQPQHF
TRBJ1-2 | TRBV28 | CASSLWAGIPMEGYTF
TRBJ2-1 | TRBV19 | CASSSPRGGREGVFYNEQFF
TRBJ1-1 | TRBV2 | CASSRRQDTEAFF
TRBJ2-7 | TRBV5-1 | CASSLAGTSGISYEQYF
- | TRBV5-1 | CASMSGGTGVEQYF
TRBJ1-2 | TRBV2 | CASSERRTAPNYGYTF